Each of the 10 T cell receptor beta chains below was sequenced from the same sample in a study of CD8+ T cells in alopecia areata. Isolated RNA was reverse transcribed into cDNA used as the sequencing template. Generated by immunoSEQ multiplex PCR, the TCRdb table keeps only in-frame clones and is missing some. The sample has 200,000 to 250,000 clones; over 60% are singletons. Treatment meaning: oral pan-JAK inhibitor, 5-10 mg twice daily. This specimen consisted of CD4+ T cells sorted from blood, obtained at week 4, from a patient treated with tofacitinib. The source of these receptors is a human donor with alopecia areata.

As concerns this clone: Other nucleotide sequences from this sample produce the same CDR3. The V call is TRBV9, the J call TRBJ2-3; no reliable D call. Trimming removed 0 bases from V and 1 base from J, with 6 bases in between. The germline V gene encodes CDR1 SGDLS and CDR2 YYNGEE. CDR3 length: 14 amino acids. The CDR3 spells CASSVDRGTDTQYF. The CDR3, as DNA: TGTGCCAGCAGCGTAGATCGGGGCACAGATACGCAGTATTTT.

The rearrangement links TRBV10-2 to TRBJ2-5; D not certain. The CDR3 is made up of 11 amino acids. Trimming shortened V by 1 base and J by 5 bases, and 2 bases separated the two germline ends. Per germline, CDR1 WSHSY and CDR2 SAAADI. The CDR3 DNA sequence: TGCGCCAGCAGTGAGTACGAGACCCAGTACTTC. This sequence encodes CASSEYETQYF.

This chain links TRBV18 with TRBJ2-5; no firm D call. The CDR3 contains 13 residues. Germline V lookup: CDR1 KGHSH, CDR2 LQKENI. Trimming left V 0 bases short and J 2 bases short, with 4 bases between. In nucleotides, the CDR3 is TGTGCCAGCTCACCACCGTCACAAGAGACCCAGTACTTC. Its translation is CASSPPSQETQYF.

This chain joins TRBV4-2 and TRBJ1-2, with D unclear. The CDR3 spans 15 residues. CDR1 and CDR2 (germline): LGHNA, YNFKEQ. V was trimmed by 1 base and J by 4 bases, leaving 13 bases between them. The CDR3, as DNA: TGTGCCAGCAGCCAAGGTGGGAAGGAAGGCTATGGCTACACCTTC. Translating it yields CASSQGGKEGYGYTF.

In this sample, this clone turned up once. The chain's CDR3 is CASSQDVGLRDGYTF. Written as DNA, the CDR3 is TGCGCCAGCAGCCAAGACGTCGGGTTACGCGATGGCTACACCTTC. The chain has TRBV4-3 and TRBJ1-2; D is ambiguous. This CDR3 comprises 15 residues. Trimming pared 0 bases from V and 6 bases from J, leaving 14 bases between. Germline V CDR1 and CDR2: LGHNA, YSLEER.

The chain is built from TRBV6-5 and TRBJ1-2; D remains ambiguous. This CDR3 is 13 amino acids long. The germline V and J ends were trimmed by 4 bases and 9 bases, with 15 bases remaining between them. CDR1 is MNHEY, CDR2 SVGAGI, per germline. The CDR3 DNA follows: TGTGCCAGCAGTTCTGCCGGACTGGTTAGCTACACCTTC. It is translated as CASSSAGLVSYTF.

V gene TRBV29-1 combines with J gene TRBJ2-5; the D is unclear. From germline, CDR1 is SQVTM and CDR2 ANQGSEA. The germline V and J ends were trimmed by 4 bases and 2 bases, with 11 bases remaining between them. CDR3 length equals 13 residues. The CDR3 DNA reads as TGCAGCGTTGGGGTACTCTTACAAGAGACCCAGTACTTC. It codes for CSVGVLLQETQYF.

This clone has just a few counts. The chain uses TRBV29-1 and TRBJ2-3, with 7 bases matching TRBD1. The V gene's germline CDR1 is SQVTM and CDR2 ANQGSEA. Trimming cost V 6 bases and J 0 bases; bases outside gene matches: 6. This CDR3 has 14 amino acids. CDR3 in amino acids: CSVGQFASTDTQYF. The CDR3 nucleotides read TGCAGCGTGGGACAGTTTGCTAGCACAGATACGCAGTATTTT.

V is TRBV2 and J is TRBJ2-5; 14 bases are a match to TRBD2. The germline CDR1 and CDR2 sequences are SNHLY and FYNNEI. The CDR3 runs to 15 residues. V was pared by 4 bases and J by 3 bases, with 1 base of the junction left unmatched. The CDR3 DNA follows: TGTGCCAGCAGTGGACTAGCGGGGGGGAAAGAGACCCAGTACTTC. Translation gives CASSGLAGGKETQYF. Drawing the rest from reference TRBV2 and TRBJ2-5, the complete variable domain is EPEVTQTPSHQVTQMGQEVILRCVPISNHLYFYWYRQILGQKVEFLVSFYNNEISEKSEIFDDQFSVERPDGSNFTLKIRSTKLEDSAMYFCASSGLAGGKETQYFGPGTRLLVL.

The chain links TRBV7-2 to TRBJ1-2, with TRBD1 as a possible D gene (6 bases). The germline CDR1 and CDR2 sequences are SGHTA and FQGNSA. The CDR3 is 14 residues long. The ends were cut back, 5 bases at V and 4 bases at J, with 14 bases in the middle. Written as DNA, the CDR3 is TGTGCCAGCAGCGCTCGGAGCAGGGGCTATGGCTACACCTTC. Amino acid sequence: CASSARSRGYGYTF.